One sample yielded the 5 T cell receptor beta chains listed below, sequenced in a study of T cells in Graves' hyperthyroidism and ophthalmopathy. RNA transcripts provided the source from which TCR beta CDR3 regions were amplified. The HTBI primer set was used in a first-round RT-PCR of the TCR CDR3. TCRdb ran MiXCR on the multiplex PCR reads and lists one entry per CDR3 protein. The profile covers about 640,000 distinct CDR3 sequences, with less than 25% appearing a single time and 34% taken by the ten largest. Sequenced: blood. The receptors were gathered from a man aged 30 to 39 with Graves' ophthalmopathy.

This clonotype has a handful of counts. The chain has TRBV5-1 and TRBJ2-6, with D perhaps matching TRBD1 (7 bases). CDR1 and CDR2 (germline): SGHRS, YFSETQ. The CDR3 extends over 16 amino acids. V lost 2 bases and J lost 2, with 11 bases in between. CDR3 protein: CASSLGGGAGANVLTF. The CDR3 region has the DNA TGCGCCAGCAGCTTAGGAGGGGGCGCTGGGGCCAACGTCCTGACTTTC.

This clonotype was recorded at least ten times. This chain links TRBV5-1 with TRBJ1-1, with D unclear. The V and J ends lost 4 bases and 3 bases respectively, with 13 bases between them. Germline-derived CDR1 and CDR2 are SGHRS and YFSETQ. The CDR3 consists of 14 residues. CDR3 nucleotides: TGCGCCAGCAGCACGAGGGTGTACGACACTGAAGCTTTCTTT. Protein: CASSTRVYDTEAFF. Variable domain in full (rest from reference TRBV5-1 and TRBJ1-1): KAGVTQTPRYLIKTRGQQVTLSCSPISGHRSVSWYQQTPGQGLQFLFEYFSETQRNKGNFPGRFSGRQFSNSRSEMNVSTLELGDSALYLCASSTRVYDTEAFFGQGTRLTVV.

A few counts support this clonotype. This chain connects TRBV6-6 to TRBJ2-5; tentatively, D is TRBD1 or TRBD2 (5 bases each). Germline V gene lookup returns CDR1 MNHNY and CDR2 SVGAGI (reference sequence). Trimming stripped 2 bases from V and 5 bases from J, with 9 bases between. The CDR3 length is 13 residues. CDR3 region: CASSYRGGETQYF. The CDR3 DNA sequence: TGTGCCAGCAGTTACAGGGGCGGGGAGACCCAGTACTTC.

The chain is built from TRBV10-3 and TRBJ2-5; 10 bases line up with TRBD2. Germline CDR1 and CDR2: ENHRY and SYGVKD. This CDR3 contains 19 residues. J lost 2 bases, V lost 2 bases, and 14 bases had no gene match. CDR3 loop: CAISERRTSGGRAQETQYF. The CDR3 DNA reads as TGTGCCATCAGTGAGCGCCGGACTAGCGGTGGGCGCGCTCAAGAGACCCAGTACTTC.

The chain combines TRBV27 with TRBJ2-6; D call uncertain. V lost 5 bases and J 0 bases, leaving 17 bases between the germline ends. The CDR3 sequence is 18 residues long. The germline gives CDR1 MNHEY, CDR2 SMNVEV (reference sequence). The DNA for the CDR3 is TGTGCCAGCAGTCCCCGAGGCCTAACGAGCTCTGGGGCCAACGTCCTGACTTTC. This codes for CASSPRGLTSSGANVLTF.